Presented here are 28 T cell receptor beta chains from one specimen sequenced in a study of blood T cell repertoires in COVID-19. Measured with immunoSEQ multiplex PCR; TCRdb has only the in-frame clones, and not every one. The repertoire holds approximately 49,000 clones, with 80% to 90% as singletons. Sequencing input: peripheral blood. These receptors were taken from a woman aged 60 to 75 with acute or convalescent COVID-19.

V gene TRBV7-9 combines with J gene TRBJ2-5; a weak D match, TRBD2 (6 bases). Germline V CDR1 and CDR2: SEHNR, FQNEAQ (reference sequence). The V gene lost 5 bases and the J gene lost 4 bases, with 17 bases spanning the gap. CDR3 length: 15 amino acids. CDR3 protein: CASSLLLPGGETQYF. DNA for the CDR3: TGTGCCAGCAGCCTCTTACTACCCGGGGGAGAGACCCAGTACTTC.

In nucleotides, the CDR3 is TGTGCCAGCAGGGACAGCTACACCGGGGAGCTGTTTTTT. Its translation: CASRDSYTGELFF. V usage is TRBV5-4 and J usage is TRBJ2-2; tentatively, D is TRBD1 (6 bases). The CDR3 has 13 amino acids. Trimming stripped 5 bases from V and 3 bases from J, with 8 bases between. Germline V gene sequence: CDR1 SGHNT, CDR2 YYREEE (reference sequence).

The chain uses TRBV27 and TRBJ1-1, with 7 bases aligning to TRBD1. Germline V gene data show CDR1 as MNHEY and CDR2 as SMNVEV (reference sequence). The CDR3 consists of 14 residues. V lost 5 bases, J lost 7 bases, and 10 bases stayed unmatched. The CDR3 bases are TGTGCCAGCAGTCCGTGGACAGGAAGCAATGAAGCTTTCTTT. It specifies CASSPWTGSNEAFF.

The rearrangement links TRBV12-3 or TRBV12-4 to TRBJ2-5, with D maybe TRBD2 (5 bases). With 5 bases removed from V and 10 bases from J, the gap between germline ends came to 17 bases. The CDR3 runs to 13 residues. The CDR3 region has the DNA TGTGCCAGCAGTCTCCGGGCCAAAAGCGGCCAGTACTTC. Protein sequence: CASSLRAKSGQYF.

For this clone: The limits of the CDR3 on the DNA are not certain, so only TCRdb's listed CDR3 is given. This CDR3 is CASSSSTGKETQYF. The chain carries TRBV6-5 and TRBJ2-5; TRBD1, the D gene given by the table, was not confirmed from the DNA. CDR1 is MNHEY and CDR2 is SVGAGI in the germline V gene. A total of 14 residues make up the CDR3, ends included.

This clone was seen only once. The rearrangement joins TRBV5-1 to TRBJ1-2, with D possibly being TRBD1 (5 bases). CDR1 is SGHRS and CDR2 is YFSETQ in the germline V gene. Trimming removed 3 bases at V and 5 bases at J, with 8 bases between. This CDR3 contains 12 residues. The CDR3 sequence is CASSSAGYGYTF. CDR3 DNA: TGCGCCAGCAGCTCTGCAGGGTATGGCTACACCTTC.

The V call is TRBV24-1, the J call TRBJ1-5, with D unresolved. The CDR3 totals 12 residues. V lost 2 bases and J lost 5, with 3 bases in between. Looked up from germline, CDR1 is KGHDR and CDR2 is SFDVKD. DNA for the CDR3: TGTGCCACCAGTGATTCATATCAGCCCCAGCATTTT. It translates to CATSDSYQPQHF.

V gene TRBV7-6 combines with J gene TRBJ2-1; TRBD2 is a possible D gene (6 bases). V lost 3 bases, J lost 8 bases, and 20 bases lay in between. The CDR3 is 16 residues long. Germline CDR1 SGHVS, CDR2 FNYEAQ. The chain's CDR3 is CASSFRAAGGVDEQFF. In nucleotides, the CDR3 is TGTGCCAGCAGCTTTCGCGCTGCCGGGGGTGTTGATGAGCAGTTCTTC.

The chain recombines TRBV7-9 with TRBJ2-7; D perhaps matches TRBD1 (6 bases). In germline, CDR1 is SEHNR, CDR2 FQNEAQ (reference sequence). Trimming took off 1 base at V and 6 bases at J, with 13 bases between the two ends. The CDR3 has 14 residues. The CDR3 region has the DNA TGTGCCAGCAGCTTAGACACAGGGATCAGCGAGCAGTACTTC. It yields the protein CASSLDTGISEQYF.

The chain carries TRBV5-1 and TRBJ1-3; possible D gene TRBD1, 5 bases. Trimming cost V 0 bases and J 2 bases, with 12 bases left between them. Germline CDR1 is SGHRS and CDR2 is YFSETQ. The CDR3 contains 16 residues. This CDR3 reads CASSLVAGRTGNTIYF. In DNA form, the CDR3 reads TGCGCCAGCAGCTTGGTCGCGGGACGGACTGGAAACACCATATATTTT.

This chain joins TRBV7-9 and TRBJ1-2; D ambiguous. This CDR3 region has 13 residues. V was shortened by 5 bases and J by 6 bases, with 13 bases between the two germline ends. Per germline, CDR1 SEHNR and CDR2 FQNEAQ (reference sequence). CDR3 sequence: CASSPISRNGYTF. For the CDR3, the DNA is TGTGCCAGCAGCCCCATTTCTAGAAATGGCTACACCTTC. Full variable domain (missing parts from reference TRBV7-9 and TRBJ1-2): DTGVSQNPRHKITKRGQNVTFRCDPISEHNRLYWYRQTLGQGPEFLTYFQNEAQLEKSRLLSDRFSAERPKGSFSTLEIQRTEQGDSAMYLCASSPISRNGYTFGSGTRLTVV.

This clone has just a few counts. This chain links TRBV4-1 with TRBJ1-6, with D possibly TRBD1 on 6 matching bases. The CDR3 contains 15 residues. V lost 0 bases, J lost 10 bases, and 13 bases lay in between. The germline V gene encodes CDR1 MGHRA and CDR2 YSYEKL. As DNA, the CDR3 is TGCGCCAGCAGCCAAGAGGAGGACAGAAGGTCACCCCTCCACTTT. It yields the protein CASSQEEDRRSPLHF.

The chain is built from TRBV12-3 or TRBV12-4 and TRBJ1-1; D is uncertain. The CDR3 loop spans 13 amino acids. V gave up 5 bases and J gave up 5 bases, with 12 bases separating them. CDR3 bases: TGTGCCAGCAGTCGATTTGAGGGTACTGAAGCTTTCTTT. It is translated as CASSRFEGTEAFF.

V and J are TRBV30 and TRBJ1-5; TRBD1 matches 8 bases. V was pared by 5 bases and J by 6 bases, with 6 bases of the junction left unmatched. This CDR3 comprises 13 residues. CDR1 GTSNPN and CDR2 SVGIG come from the germline V gene (reference sequence). CDR3 loop: CAWSNRGSQPQHF. The DNA of the CDR3 is TGTGCCTGGTCCAACAGGGGGAGTCAGCCCCAGCATTTT.

In this sample, this clone turned up a few times. The chain couples TRBV10-3 to TRBJ2-1; 11 bases line up with TRBD2. Trimming cost V 4 bases and J 5 bases; bases outside gene matches: 7. The germline V gene encodes CDR1 ENHRY and CDR2 SYGVKD. The CDR3 has 16 residues. This CDR3 reads CAISGMLAGGNNEQFF. CDR3 bases: TGTGCCATCAGTGGAATGCTAGCGGGGGGAAACAATGAGCAGTTCTTC.

This chain links TRBV19 with TRBJ1-5, with TRBD1 identical over 9 bases. Germline V gene sequence: CDR1 LNHDA, CDR2 SQIVND (reference sequence). After removal of 5 bases from V and 6 bases from J, the junction contained 11 bases not matched to a gene. The CDR3 extends over 16 amino acids. The CDR3 here is CASSGQTGTGSQPQHF. The CDR3 nucleotides are TGTGCCAGTAGTGGGCAAACCGGGACAGGGAGTCAGCCCCAGCATTTT. The full variable domain, its missing parts supplied by reference TRBV19 and TRBJ1-5, is DGGITQSPKYLFRKEGQNVTLSCEQNLNHDAMYWYRQDPGQGLRLIYYSQIVNDFQKGDIAEGYSVSREKKESFPLTVTSAQKNPTAFYLCASSGQTGTGSQPQHFGDGTRLSIL.

CDR3 bases: TGCGCCAGCAGCCCACCTACGACAGGGGGAGCAGATACGCAGTATTTT. Encoded protein: CASSPPTTGGADTQYF. The chain carries TRBV5-1 and TRBJ2-3; 9 bases agree with TRBD1. V was clipped by 4 bases and J by 4 bases; unmatched bases: 10. CDR3 length: 16 amino acids. Per germline, CDR1 SGHRS and CDR2 YFSETQ.

The genes are TRBV11-1 and TRBJ1-6; D call uncertain. Germline-derived CDR1 and CDR2 are SGHAT and FQDESV (reference sequence). V lost 2 bases, J lost 8 bases, and 13 bases lay in between. This CDR3 is built from 15 residues. CDR3 DNA sequence: TGTGCCAGCAGCTTAACTGGGCCATCTGATTCACCCCTCCACTTT. Translating gives CASSLTGPSDSPLHF. Full variable domain (rest looked up from reference TRBV11-1 and TRBJ1-6): EAEVAQSPRYKITEKSQAVAFWCDPISGHATLYWYRQILGQGPELLVQFQDESVVDDSQLPKDRFSAERLKGVDSTLKIQPAELGDSAMYLCASSLTGPSDSPLHFGNGTRLTVT.

The chain is built from TRBV19 and TRBJ1-6; D not certain. Germline CDR1 LNHDA, CDR2 SQIVND (reference sequence). V lost 5 bases, J lost 4 bases, and 9 bases lay in between. The CDR3 runs to 14 residues. This CDR3 reads CASSFSSYNSPLHF. For the CDR3, the DNA is TGTGCCAGTAGTTTCTCCAGTTATAATTCACCCCTCCACTTT.

The chain couples TRBV3-1 (or the pseudogene TRBV3-2) to TRBJ2-2; D remains ambiguous. Trimming cost V 3 bases and J 1 base, with 9 bases left between them. CDR1 is LGHDT and CDR2 is YNNKEL in the germline V gene (reference sequence). There are 15 residues in the CDR3. The CDR3 reads CASSHHQRNTGELFF. The CDR3 DNA sequence: TGTGCCAGCAGCCATCACCAGCGGAACACCGGGGAGCTGTTTTTT.

The chain links TRBV11-2 to TRBJ1-1; D is uncertain. This CDR3 spans 15 amino acids. V was shortened by 2 bases and J by 0 bases, with 10 bases between the two germline ends. Germline CDR1 and CDR2: SGHAT and FQNNGV. DNA for the CDR3: TGTGCCAGCAGCTTATTAGCGACGGTGAACACTGAAGCTTTCTTT. This encodes CASSLLATVNTEAFF.

This chain connects TRBV9 to TRBJ1-3, with D possibly being TRBD1 (5 bases). The germline V gene encodes CDR1 SGDLS and CDR2 YYNGEE. Trimming left V 6 bases short and J 0 bases short, with 16 bases between. The CDR3 runs 16 residues. The CDR3, as DNA: TGTGCCAGCACCCTACAGGCGCCTAGCTCTGGAAACACCATATATTTT. Residues: CASTLQAPSSGNTIYF.

The J gene is TRBJ1-1, the V gene TRBV12-3 or TRBV12-4; D uncertain. This CDR3 is built from 12 residues. Trimming pared 4 bases from V and 7 bases from J, leaving 10 bases between. CDR3 DNA sequence: TGTGCCAGCAGTTCCTTCGGGGTTGAAGCTTTCTTT. Protein sequence: CASSSFGVEAFF.

The J gene is TRBJ2-7, the V gene TRBV11-2; TRBD2 is a possible D gene (6 bases). This CDR3 region has 13 residues. V was trimmed by 4 bases and J by 7 bases, leaving 14 bases between them. Germline V gene lookup returns CDR1 SGHAT and CDR2 FQNNGV. CDR3 amino acids: CASSWEGGGEQYF. The DNA of the CDR3 is TGTGCCAGCAGCTGGGAAGGTGGGGGGGAGCAGTACTTC.

The chain couples TRBV9 to TRBJ1-1; maybe TRBD1 (5 bases). Germline V gene data show CDR1 as SGDLS and CDR2 as YYNGEE. This CDR3 is 15 amino acids long. Between the trimmed V and J ends, which lost 3 bases and 4 bases, there was a span of 16 bases. CDR3 in amino acids: CASSGPRGGGTEAFF. CDR3 DNA sequence: TGTGCCAGCAGCGGACCGCGGGGCGGAGGCACTGAAGCTTTCTTT.

The V and J genes are TRBV5-8 and TRBJ2-1; 8 nucleotides agree with TRBD2. The junction had 6 bases not matched to a gene; V was cut back by 4 bases and J by 0 bases. The CDR3 totals 16 residues. The germline gives CDR1 SGHTS, CDR2 YDEGEE. The CDR3 sequence is CASSPGSGSSYNEQFF. The CDR3 DNA reads as TGTGCCAGCAGCCCAGGAAGCGGGAGCTCCTACAATGAGCAGTTCTTC.

The chain carries TRBV30 and TRBJ2-7; D is perhaps TRBD2 (6 bases). Germline loops: CDR1 GTSNPN, CDR2 SVGIG (reference sequence). The CDR3 contains 13 residues. Trimming stripped 2 bases from V and 7 bases from J, with 15 bases between. CDR3 region: CAWSRGRDGEQYF. CDR3 nucleotide sequence: TGTGCCTGGAGTAGAGGGCGGGATGGAGAGCAGTACTTC.

In its sample, this clone was seen a few times. The junction and the germline gene differ at one end; a read error may be behind it. This chain uses TRBV5-1 with TRBJ2-5, with D maybe TRBD1 (6 bases). The germline V gene encodes CDR1 SGHRS and CDR2 YFSETQ. The CDR3 is 13 amino acids. The CDR3 here is CASSPGAREAQYF. DNA for the CDR3: TGCGCCAGCAGCCCAGGGGCAAGAGAGGCCCAGTACTTC. The whole variable domain, remainder taken from reference TRBV5-1 and TRBJ2-5, is KAGVTQTPRYLIKTRGQQVTLSCSPISGHRSVSWYQQTPGQGLQFLFEYFSETQRNKGNFPGRFSGRQFSNSRSEMNVSTLELGDSALYLCASSPGAREAQYFGPGTRLLVL.